Presented here are 4 T cell receptor beta chains from one specimen sequenced in a study of T cells in Graves' hyperthyroidism and ophthalmopathy. Researchers amplified the TCR beta CDR3 regions from RNA transcripts. When the TCR CDR3 underwent first-round RT-PCR, the HTBI primer set was used. TCRdb analysed the multiplex PCR reads with MiXCR anew, one entry per CDR3 protein. The data hold 330,000 or so distinct CDR3 sequences, with 15% to 20% observed a single time. Material: blood. These receptors were obtained from a woman in her thirties or forties with Graves' ophthalmopathy.

This clonotype was counted many times. This chain uses TRBV16 with TRBJ2-7; D is ambiguous. Trimming shortened V by 4 bases and J by 1 base, and 14 bases separated the two germline ends. The CDR3 runs 15 residues. Germline V lookup: CDR1 KGHSY, CDR2 FQNENV. Here the CDR3 DNA reads TGTGCCAGCAGCCCGCACGGCGGCAGGTCCTACGAGCAGTACTTC. This codes for CASSPHGGRSYEQYF. Based on the CDR3 plus reference TRBV16 and TRBJ2-7, the full variable domain is GEEVAQTPKHLVRGEGQKAKLYCAPIKGHSYVFWYQQVLKNEFKFLISFQNENVFDETGMPKERFSAKCLPNSPCSLEIQATKLEDSAVYFCASSPHGGRSYEQYFGPGTRLTVT.

This clonotype showed up just a few times. The CDR3 loop reads CASSFRDRDHEQYF. CDR3 coding DNA: TGTGCCAGCAGCTTCCGGGACAGGGACCACGAGCAGTACTTC. The chain links TRBV13 to TRBJ2-7; 9 bases are a match to TRBD1. This CDR3 spans 14 amino acids. V shed 3 bases, J shed 5 bases, and the junction held 5 bases outside the gene matches. Germline CDR1 is PRHDT and CDR2 is FYEKMQ (reference sequence).

This clonotype has ten or more counts. The V gene is TRBV18, the J gene TRBJ2-7, with 7 positions matching TRBD1. With V trimmed by 3 bases and J by 0 bases, 11 bases remained unmatched. The CDR3 has 17 amino acids. From germline, CDR1 is KGHSH and CDR2 LQKENI. The CDR3 DNA reads TGTGCCAGCTCACCCGACCCGACAGGGCCCAACTCCTACGAGCAGTACTTC. This encodes CASSPDPTGPNSYEQYF.

This clonotype was detected many times. The missing conserved phenylalanine or tryptophan at the end of this CDR3 makes a read error likely. The CDR3 spells CAISDPGQMNTEAFL. The CDR3 DNA reads as TGTGCCATCAGTGACCCCGGACAGATGAACACTGAAGCTTTCCTT. The V and J genes are TRBV10-3 and TRBJ1-1; D perhaps matches TRBD1 (6 bases). Trimming took off 3 bases at V and 0 bases at J, with 11 bases between the two ends. Germline lookup yields CDR1 ENHRY and CDR2 SYGVKD. The CDR3 length is 15 residues.